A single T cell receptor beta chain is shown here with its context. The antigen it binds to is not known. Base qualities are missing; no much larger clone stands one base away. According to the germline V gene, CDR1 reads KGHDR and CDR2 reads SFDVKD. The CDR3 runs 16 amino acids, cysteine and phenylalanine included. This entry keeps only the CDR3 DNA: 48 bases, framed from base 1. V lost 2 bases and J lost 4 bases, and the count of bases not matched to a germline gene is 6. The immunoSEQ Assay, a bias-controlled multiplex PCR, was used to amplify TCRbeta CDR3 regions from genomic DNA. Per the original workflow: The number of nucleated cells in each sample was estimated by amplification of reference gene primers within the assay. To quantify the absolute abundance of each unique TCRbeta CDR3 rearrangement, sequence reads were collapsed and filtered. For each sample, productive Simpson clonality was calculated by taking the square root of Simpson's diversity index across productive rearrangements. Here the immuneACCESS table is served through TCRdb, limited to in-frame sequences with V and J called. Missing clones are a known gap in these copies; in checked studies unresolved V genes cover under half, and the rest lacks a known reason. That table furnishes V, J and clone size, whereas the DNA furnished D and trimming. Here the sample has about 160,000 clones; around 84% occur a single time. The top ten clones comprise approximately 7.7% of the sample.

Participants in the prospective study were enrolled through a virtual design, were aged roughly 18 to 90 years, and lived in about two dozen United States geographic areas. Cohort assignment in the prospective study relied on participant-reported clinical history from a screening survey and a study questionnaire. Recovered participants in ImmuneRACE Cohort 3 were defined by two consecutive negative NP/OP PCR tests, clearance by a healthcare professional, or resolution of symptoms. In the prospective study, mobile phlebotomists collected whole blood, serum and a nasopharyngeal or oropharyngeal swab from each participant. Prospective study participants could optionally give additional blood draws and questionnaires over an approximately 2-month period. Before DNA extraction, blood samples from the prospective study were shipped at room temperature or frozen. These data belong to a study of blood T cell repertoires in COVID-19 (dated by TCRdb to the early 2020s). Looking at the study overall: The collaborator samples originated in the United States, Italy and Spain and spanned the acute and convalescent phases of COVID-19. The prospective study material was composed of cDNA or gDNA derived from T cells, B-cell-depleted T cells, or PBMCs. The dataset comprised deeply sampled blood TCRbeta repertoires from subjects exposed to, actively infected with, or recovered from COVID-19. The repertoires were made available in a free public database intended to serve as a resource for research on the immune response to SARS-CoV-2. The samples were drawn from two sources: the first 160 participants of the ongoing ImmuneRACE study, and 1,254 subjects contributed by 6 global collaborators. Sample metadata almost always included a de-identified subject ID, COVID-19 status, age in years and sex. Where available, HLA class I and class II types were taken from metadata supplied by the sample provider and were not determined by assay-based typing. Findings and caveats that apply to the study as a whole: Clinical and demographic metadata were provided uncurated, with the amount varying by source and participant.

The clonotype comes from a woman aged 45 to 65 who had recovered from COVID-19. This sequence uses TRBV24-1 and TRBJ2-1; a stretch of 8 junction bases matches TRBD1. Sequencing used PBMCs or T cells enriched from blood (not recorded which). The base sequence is TGTGCCACCAGTGATTCCGGACAGGGAGATTACAATGAGCAGTTCTTC. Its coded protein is CATSDSGQGDYNEQFF.